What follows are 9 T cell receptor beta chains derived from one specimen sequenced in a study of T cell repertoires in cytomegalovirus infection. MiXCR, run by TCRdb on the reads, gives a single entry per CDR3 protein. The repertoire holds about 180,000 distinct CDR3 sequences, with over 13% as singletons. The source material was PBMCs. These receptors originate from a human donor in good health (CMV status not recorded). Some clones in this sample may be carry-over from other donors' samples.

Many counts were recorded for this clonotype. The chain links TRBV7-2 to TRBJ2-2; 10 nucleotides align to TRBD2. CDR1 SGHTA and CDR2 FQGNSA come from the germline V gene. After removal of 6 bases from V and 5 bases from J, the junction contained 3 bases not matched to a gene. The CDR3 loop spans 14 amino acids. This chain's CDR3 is CASSWTSGTGELFF. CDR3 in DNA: TGTGCCAGCAGTTGGACTAGCGGAACCGGGGAGCTGTTTTTT.

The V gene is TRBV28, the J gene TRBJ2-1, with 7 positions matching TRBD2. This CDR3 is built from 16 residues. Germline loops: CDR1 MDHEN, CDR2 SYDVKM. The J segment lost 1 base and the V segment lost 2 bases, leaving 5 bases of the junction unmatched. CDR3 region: CASSLRHGRSYNEQFF. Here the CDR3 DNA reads TGTGCCAGCAGTTTAAGACACGGGAGGTCCTACAATGAGCAGTTCTTC.

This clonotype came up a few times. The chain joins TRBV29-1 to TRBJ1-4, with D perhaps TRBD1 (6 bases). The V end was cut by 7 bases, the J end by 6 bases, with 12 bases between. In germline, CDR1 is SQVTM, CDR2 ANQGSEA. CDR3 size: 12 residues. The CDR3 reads CSARGRYEKLFF. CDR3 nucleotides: TGCAGCGCCAGGGGCCGCTATGAAAAACTGTTTTTT. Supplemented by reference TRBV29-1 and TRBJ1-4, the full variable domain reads SAVISQKPSRDICQRGTSLTIQCQVDSQVTMMFWYRQQPGQSLTLIATANQGSEATYESGFVIDKFPISRPNLTFSTLTVSNMSPEDSSIYLCSARGRYEKLFFGSGTQLSVL.

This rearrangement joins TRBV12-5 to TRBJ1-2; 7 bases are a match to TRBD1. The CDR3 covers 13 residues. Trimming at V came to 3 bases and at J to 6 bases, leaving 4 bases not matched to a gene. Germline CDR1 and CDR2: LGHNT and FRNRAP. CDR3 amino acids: CASGLSGGHGYTF. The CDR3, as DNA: TGTGCTAGTGGTTTATCAGGGGGACATGGCTACACCTTC. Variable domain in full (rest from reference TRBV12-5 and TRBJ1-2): DARVTQTPRHKVTEMGQEVTMRCQPILGHNTVFWYRQTMMQGLELLAYFRNRAPLDDSGMPKDRFSAEMPDATLATLKIQPSEPRDSAVYFCASGLSGGHGYTFGSGTRLTVV.

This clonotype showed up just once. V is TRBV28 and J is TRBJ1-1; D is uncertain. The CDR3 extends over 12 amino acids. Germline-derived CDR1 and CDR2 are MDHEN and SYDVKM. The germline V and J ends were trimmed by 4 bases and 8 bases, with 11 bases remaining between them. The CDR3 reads CASSSDPSEAFF. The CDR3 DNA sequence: TGTGCCAGCAGTTCGGATCCGTCCGAAGCTTTCTTT.

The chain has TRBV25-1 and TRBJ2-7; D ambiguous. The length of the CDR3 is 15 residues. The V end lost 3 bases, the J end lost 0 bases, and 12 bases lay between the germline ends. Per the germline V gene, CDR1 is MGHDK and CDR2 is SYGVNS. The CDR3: CASSDPSFHSYEQYF. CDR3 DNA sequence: TGTGCCAGCAGTGACCCCAGCTTTCACTCCTACGAGCAGTACTTC.

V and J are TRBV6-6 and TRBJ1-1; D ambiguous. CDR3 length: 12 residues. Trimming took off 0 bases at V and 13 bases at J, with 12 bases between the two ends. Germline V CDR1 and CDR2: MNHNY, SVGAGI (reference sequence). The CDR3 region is CASSYSTGKDFF. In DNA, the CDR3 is TGTGCCAGCAGTTACTCTACGGGAAAGGATTTCTTT.

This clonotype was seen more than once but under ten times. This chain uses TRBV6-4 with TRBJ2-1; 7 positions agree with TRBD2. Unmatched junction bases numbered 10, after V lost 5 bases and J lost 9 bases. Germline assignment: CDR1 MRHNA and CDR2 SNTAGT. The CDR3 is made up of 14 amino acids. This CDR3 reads CASSWVGGPGEQFF. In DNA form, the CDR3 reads TGTGCCAGCAGTTGGGTGGGAGGGCCTGGTGAGCAGTTCTTC.

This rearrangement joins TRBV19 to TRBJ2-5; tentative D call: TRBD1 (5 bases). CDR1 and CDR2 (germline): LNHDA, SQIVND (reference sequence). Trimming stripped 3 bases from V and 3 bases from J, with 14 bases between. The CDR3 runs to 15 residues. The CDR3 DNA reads TGTGCCAGTAGTATTACCCCGACAGTTAAAGAGACCCAGTACTTC. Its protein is CASSITPTVKETQYF.